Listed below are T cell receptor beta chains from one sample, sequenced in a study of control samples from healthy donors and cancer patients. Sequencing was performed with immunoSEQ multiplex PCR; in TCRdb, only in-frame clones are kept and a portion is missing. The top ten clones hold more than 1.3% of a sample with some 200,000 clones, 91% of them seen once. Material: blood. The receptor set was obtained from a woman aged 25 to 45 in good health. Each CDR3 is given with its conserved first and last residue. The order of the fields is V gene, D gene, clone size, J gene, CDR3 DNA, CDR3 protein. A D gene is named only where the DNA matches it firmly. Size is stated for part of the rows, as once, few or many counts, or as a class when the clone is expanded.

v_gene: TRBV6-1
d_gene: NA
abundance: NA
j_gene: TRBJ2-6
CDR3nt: TGTGCCAGCAGTGAAGGGGCCTCTGGGGCCAACGTCCTGACTTTC
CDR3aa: CASSEGASGANVLTF

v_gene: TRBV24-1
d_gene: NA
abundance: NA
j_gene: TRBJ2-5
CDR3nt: TGTGCCACCAGTGATTGGGGCCCCCCAGAGACCCAGTACTTC
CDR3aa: CATSDWGPPETQYF

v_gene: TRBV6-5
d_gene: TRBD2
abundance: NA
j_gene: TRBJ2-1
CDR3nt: TGTGCCAGCAGTTCCGGGACTAGCGGGAACAATGAGCAGTTCTTC
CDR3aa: CASSSGTSGNNEQFF

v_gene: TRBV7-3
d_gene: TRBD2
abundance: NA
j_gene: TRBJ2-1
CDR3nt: TGTGCCAGCAGCTCCCCCGGACTAGCCCATGAGCAGTTCTTC
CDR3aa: CASSSPGLAHEQFF

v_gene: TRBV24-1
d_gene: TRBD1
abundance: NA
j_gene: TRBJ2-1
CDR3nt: TGTGCCACCAGTGATCCGGGACAGGGGGGGAACAATGAGCAGTTCTTC
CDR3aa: CATSDPGQGGNNEQFF

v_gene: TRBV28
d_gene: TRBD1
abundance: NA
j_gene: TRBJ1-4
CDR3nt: TGTGCCAGCAGTACCCGACAGGGGTATGAAAAACTGTTTTTT
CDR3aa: CASSTRQGYEKLFF

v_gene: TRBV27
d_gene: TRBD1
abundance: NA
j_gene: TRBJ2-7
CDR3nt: TGTGCCAGCAGTCCACTCCAGACAGGGGGAAACTACGAGCAGTACTTC
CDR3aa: CASSPLQTGGNYEQYF

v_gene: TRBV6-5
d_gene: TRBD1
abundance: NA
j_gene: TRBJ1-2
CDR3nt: TGTGCCAGCAGTTACACACAGGGGAGTGGCTACACCTTC
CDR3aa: CASSYTQGSGYTF

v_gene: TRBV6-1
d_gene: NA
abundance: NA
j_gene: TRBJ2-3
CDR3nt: TGTGCCAGCAGTGATTTTAAACCCACAGATACGCAGTATTTT
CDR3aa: CASSDFKPTDTQYF

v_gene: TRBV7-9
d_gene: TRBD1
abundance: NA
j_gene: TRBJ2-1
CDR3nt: TGTGCCAGCAGCGCAACAGGGGATGAGCAGTTCTTC
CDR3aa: CASSATGDEQFF

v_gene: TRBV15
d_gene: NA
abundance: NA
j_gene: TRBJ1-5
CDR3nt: TGTGCCACCAGCGCCCAGGGAAATCAGCCCCAGCATTTT
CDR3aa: CATSAQGNQPQHF

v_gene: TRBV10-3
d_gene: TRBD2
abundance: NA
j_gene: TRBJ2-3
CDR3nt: TGTGCCATCAGTGAGGGTAGCGGGGGGGCCTCAGATACGCAGTATTTT
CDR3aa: CAISEGSGGASDTQYF

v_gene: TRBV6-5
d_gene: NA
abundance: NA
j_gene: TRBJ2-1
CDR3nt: TGTGCCAGCACCCCGACAGGCCCCTCCTACAATGAGCAGTTCTTC
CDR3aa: CASTPTGPSYNEQFF

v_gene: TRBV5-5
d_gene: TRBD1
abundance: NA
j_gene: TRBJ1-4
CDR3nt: TGTGCCAGCAGTGGACAGGGGGCAACTAATGAAAAACTGTTTTTT
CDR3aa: CASSGQGATNEKLFF

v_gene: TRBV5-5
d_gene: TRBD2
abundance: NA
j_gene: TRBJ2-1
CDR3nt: TGTGCCAGCAGCTTGGACGGGGGGGCCACGGATGAGCAGTTCTTC
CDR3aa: CASSLDGGATDEQFF

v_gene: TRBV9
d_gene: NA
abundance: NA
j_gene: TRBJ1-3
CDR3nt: TGTGCCAGCAGCCCATACCAACAGGGAGGTGGAAACACCATATATTTT
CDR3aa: CASSPYQQGGGNTIYF

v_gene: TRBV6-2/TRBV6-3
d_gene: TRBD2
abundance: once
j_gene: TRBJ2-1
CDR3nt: TGTGCCAGCAGCCGACTAGCGGGAGGGTTCGATGAGCAGTTCTTC
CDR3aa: CASSRLAGGFDEQFF

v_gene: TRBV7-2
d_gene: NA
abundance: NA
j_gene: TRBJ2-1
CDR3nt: TGTGCCAGCAGCTTGGAGGGGGGGGTATCCTACAATGAGCAGTTCTTC
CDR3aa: CASSLEGGVSYNEQFF

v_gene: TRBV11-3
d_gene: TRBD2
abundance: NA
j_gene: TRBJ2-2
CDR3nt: TGTGCCAGCAGCCCTCGACTAGCGGGGGGCCAGATCGCGAACACCGGGGAGCTGTTTTTT
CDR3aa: CASSPRLAGGQIANTGELFF

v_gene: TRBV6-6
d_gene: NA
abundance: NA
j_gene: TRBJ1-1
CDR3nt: TGTGCCAGCAGAAACCCAGTGAACACTGAAGCTTTCTTT
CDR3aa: CASRNPVNTEAFF

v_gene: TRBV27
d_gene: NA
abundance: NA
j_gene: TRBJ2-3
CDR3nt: TGTGCCAGCAGTCCCGGGGCAGGGAGCACAGATACGCAGTATTTT
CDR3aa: CASSPGAGSTDTQYF

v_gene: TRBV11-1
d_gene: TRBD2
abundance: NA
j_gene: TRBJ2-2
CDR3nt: TGTGCCAGCAGCCGACTAGCGGGAGACACCGGGGAGCTGTTTTTT
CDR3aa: CASSRLAGDTGELFF

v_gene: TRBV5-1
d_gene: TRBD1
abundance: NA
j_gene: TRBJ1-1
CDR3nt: TGCGCCAGCAGCTCACAGGGGGGCACTGAAGCTTTCTTT
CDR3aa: CASSSQGGTEAFF

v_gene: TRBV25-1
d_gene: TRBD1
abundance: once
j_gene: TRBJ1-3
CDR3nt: TGTGCCAGCAGTGAATTAGGGACAGGGGTTGCTGGAAACACCATATATTTT
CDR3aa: CASSELGTGVAGNTIYF